By its share, the clone carrying this T cell receptor (beta chain) is medium-sized. This record belongs to a study of patients and donors after allogeneic stem cell transplantation. Germline V gives CDR1 ENHRY, CDR2 SYGVKD. Trimming took 3 bases from V and 2 from J; bases not matched to a gene: 7. CDR3 length: 16 amino acids. TCRdb reanalysed the RT-PCR reads using MiXCR and keeps one entry per CDR3 protein. The sample consists of roughly 1,800 distinct CDR3 sequences, around 4.7% of them appearing once. The material sequenced was blood, either unsorted or a sorted T cell fraction (not recorded which). The chain joins TRBV10-3 to TRBJ2-4, with 7 bases matching TRBD2. The source of this sequence is a human donor who was either an allogeneic HSCT recipient or a stem cell or donor lymphocyte infusion donor (not recorded which). It is not recorded whose cells these are; they may come from a transplant donor. Here the CDR3 reads CAISDRLADSKNIQYF. For the CDR3, the DNA is TGTGCCATCAGTGATCGCCTAGCGGATTCCAAAAACATTCAGTACTTC.